This T cell receptor beta chain is drawn from a study of T cell responses to AZD1222 COVID-19 vaccine. Whole-study findings and limits: It was only after the peak T cell response that any repertoires were sampled. Recipients of AZD1222 seropositive at baseline numbered only 6 or 7. Reportedly, nearly half the spike-specific TCRs target unmutated variant regions.

Comment on this clone: Antigen specificity is unknown.

Sequencing was performed with immunoSEQ multiplex PCR; in TCRdb, only in-frame clones are kept and a portion is missing. The top ten hold about 12% of the sample, which has over 90,000 clones, approximately 88% seen once. The germline CDR1 and CDR2 sequences are SGHNT and YYREEE (reference sequence). The germline V and J ends were trimmed by 4 bases and 4 bases, with 18 bases remaining between them. The CDR3 spans 16 residues. The sequencing here drew on peripheral blood, taken 28 days after the second AZD1222 dose. The chain carries TRBV5-4 and TRBJ2-1, with a tentative D call TRBD2 (5 bases). The clonotype originates from an adult who received the AZD1222 COVID-19 vaccine. The CDR3 DNA sequence: TGTGCCAGCAGCAAAGGTGGCGGGCTAGGGTACAATGAGCAGTTCTTC. Protein: CASSKGGGLGYNEQFF.